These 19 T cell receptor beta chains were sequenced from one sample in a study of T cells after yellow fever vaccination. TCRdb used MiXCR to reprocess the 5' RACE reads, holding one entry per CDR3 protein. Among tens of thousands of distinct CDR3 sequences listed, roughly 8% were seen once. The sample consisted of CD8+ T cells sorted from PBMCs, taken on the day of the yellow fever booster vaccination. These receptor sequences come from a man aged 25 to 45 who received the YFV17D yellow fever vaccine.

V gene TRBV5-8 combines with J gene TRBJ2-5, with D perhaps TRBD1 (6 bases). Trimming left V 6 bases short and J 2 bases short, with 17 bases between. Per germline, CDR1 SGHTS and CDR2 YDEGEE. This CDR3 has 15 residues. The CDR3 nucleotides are TGTGCCAGCACTCTGGGGGCAGGGGCGCAAGAGACCCAGTACTTC. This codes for CASTLGAGAQETQYF.

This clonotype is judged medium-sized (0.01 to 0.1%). CDR3 amino acids: CASSSLQDLSRETQYF. CDR3 nucleotide sequence: TGTGCCAGCAGCTCTTTACAAGACTTATCGCGAGAGACCCAGTACTTC. The rearrangement links TRBV7-8 to TRBJ2-5; D gene unclear. The CDR3 covers 16 residues. Germline assignment: CDR1 SGHVS and CDR2 FQNEAQ. Trimming pared 4 bases from V and 4 bases from J, leaving 19 bases between.

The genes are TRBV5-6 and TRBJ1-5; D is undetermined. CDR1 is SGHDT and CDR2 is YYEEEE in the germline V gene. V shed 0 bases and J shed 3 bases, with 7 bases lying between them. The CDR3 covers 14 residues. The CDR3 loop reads CASSLGLTNQPQHF. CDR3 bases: TGTGCCAGCAGCTTGGGACTGACCAATCAGCCCCAGCATTTT.

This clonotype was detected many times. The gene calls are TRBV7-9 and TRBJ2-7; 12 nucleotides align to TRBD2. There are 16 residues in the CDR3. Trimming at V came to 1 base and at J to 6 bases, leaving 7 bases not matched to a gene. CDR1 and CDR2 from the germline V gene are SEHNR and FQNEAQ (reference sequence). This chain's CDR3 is CASSLVLAGGPVEQYF. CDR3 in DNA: TGTGCCAGCAGCTTAGTTCTAGCGGGAGGGCCCGTCGAGCAGTACTTC.

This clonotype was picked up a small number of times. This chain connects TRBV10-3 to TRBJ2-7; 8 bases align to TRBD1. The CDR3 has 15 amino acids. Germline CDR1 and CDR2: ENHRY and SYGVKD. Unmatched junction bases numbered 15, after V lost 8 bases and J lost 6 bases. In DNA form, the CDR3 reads TGTGCCATCGTAGTATCCGGACAGGGCCGTCCCGAGCAGTACTTC. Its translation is CAIVVSGQGRPEQYF.

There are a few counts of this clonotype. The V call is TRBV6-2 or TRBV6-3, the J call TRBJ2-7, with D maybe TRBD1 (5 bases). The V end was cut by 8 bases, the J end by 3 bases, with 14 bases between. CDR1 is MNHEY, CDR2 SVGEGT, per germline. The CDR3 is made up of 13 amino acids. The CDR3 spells CASALGHYYEQYF. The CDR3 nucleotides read TGTGCCAGCGCCCTAGGACACTACTACGAGCAGTACTTC.

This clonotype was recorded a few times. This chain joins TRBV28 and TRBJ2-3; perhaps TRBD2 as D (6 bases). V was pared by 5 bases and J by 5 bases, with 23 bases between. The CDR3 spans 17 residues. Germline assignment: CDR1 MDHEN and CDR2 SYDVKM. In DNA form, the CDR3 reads TGTGCCAGCAGTCCGCCGACTAGTGTCGGGCCTAGAGATACGCAGTATTTT. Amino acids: CASSPPTSVGPRDTQYF.

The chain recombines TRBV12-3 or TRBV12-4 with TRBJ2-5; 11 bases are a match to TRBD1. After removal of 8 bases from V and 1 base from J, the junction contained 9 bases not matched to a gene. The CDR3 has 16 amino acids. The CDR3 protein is CASGWTGGRVQETQYF. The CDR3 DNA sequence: TGTGCCAGCGGATGGACAGGGGGCCGAGTCCAAGAGACCCAGTACTTC.

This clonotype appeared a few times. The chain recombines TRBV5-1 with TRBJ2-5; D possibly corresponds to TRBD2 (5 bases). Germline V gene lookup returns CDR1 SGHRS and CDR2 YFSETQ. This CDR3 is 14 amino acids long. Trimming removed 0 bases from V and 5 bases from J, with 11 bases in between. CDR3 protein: CASSLEYTGETQYF. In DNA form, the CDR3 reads TGCGCCAGCAGCTTGGAATATACGGGGGAGACCCAGTACTTC.

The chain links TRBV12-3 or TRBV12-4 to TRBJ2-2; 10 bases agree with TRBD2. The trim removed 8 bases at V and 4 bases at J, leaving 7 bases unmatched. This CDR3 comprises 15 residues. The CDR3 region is CASYQSGRGTGELFF. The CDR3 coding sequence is TGTGCCAGCTACCAGAGCGGGAGGGGCACCGGGGAGCTGTTTTTT.

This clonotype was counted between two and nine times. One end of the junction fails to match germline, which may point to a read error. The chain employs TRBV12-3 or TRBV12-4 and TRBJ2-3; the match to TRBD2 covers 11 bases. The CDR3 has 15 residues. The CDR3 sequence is CASRLAGGPTDTQYF. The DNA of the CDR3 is TGTGCCAGCAGGTTAGCGGGAGGGCCTACGGATACGCAGTATTTT.

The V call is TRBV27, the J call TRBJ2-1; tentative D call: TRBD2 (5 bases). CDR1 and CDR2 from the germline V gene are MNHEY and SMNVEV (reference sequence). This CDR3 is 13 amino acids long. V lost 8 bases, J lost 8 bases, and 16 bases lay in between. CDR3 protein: CASGGLLDHEQFF. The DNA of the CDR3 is TGTGCCAGCGGAGGCCTGTTAGACCATGAGCAGTTCTTC.

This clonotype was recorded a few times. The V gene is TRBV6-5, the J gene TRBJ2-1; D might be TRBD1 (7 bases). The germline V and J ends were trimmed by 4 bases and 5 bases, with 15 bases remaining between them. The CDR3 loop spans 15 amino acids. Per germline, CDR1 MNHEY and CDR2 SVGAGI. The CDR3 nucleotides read TGTGCCAGCAGTTCGGGGCGGGACAGAGACAATGAGCAGTTCTTC. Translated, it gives CASSSGRDRDNEQFF.

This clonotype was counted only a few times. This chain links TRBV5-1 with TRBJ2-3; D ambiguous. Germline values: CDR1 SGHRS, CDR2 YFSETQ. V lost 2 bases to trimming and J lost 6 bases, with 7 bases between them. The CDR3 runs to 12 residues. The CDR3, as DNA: TGCGCCAGCAGCTTATACCCTGATACGCAGTATTTT. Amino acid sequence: CASSLYPDTQYF.

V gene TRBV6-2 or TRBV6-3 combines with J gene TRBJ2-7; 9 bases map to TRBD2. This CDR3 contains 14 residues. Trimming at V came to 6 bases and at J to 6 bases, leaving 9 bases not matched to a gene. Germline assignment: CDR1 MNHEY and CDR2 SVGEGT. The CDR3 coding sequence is TGTGCCAGCAGCTTAGTAGCGGGAGCCGGCGAGCAGTACTTC. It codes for CASSLVAGAGEQYF.

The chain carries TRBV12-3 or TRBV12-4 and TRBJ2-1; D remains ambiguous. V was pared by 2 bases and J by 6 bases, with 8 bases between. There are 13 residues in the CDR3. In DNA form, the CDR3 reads TGTGCCAGCAGTTTATACGCAGGCAATGAGCAGTTCTTC. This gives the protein CASSLYAGNEQFF.

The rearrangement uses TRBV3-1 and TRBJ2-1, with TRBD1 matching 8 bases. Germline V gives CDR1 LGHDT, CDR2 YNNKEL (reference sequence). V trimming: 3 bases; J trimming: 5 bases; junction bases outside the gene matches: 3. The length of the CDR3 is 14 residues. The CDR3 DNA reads TGTGCCAGCAGCCACCCGGGACAGGACAATGAGCAGTTCTTC. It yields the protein CASSHPGQDNEQFF.

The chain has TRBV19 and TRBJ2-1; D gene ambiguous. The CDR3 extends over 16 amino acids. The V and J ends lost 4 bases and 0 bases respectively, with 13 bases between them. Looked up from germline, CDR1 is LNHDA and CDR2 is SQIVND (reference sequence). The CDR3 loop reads CASSKWASSSYNEQFF. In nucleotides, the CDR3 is TGTGCCAGTAGTAAATGGGCCTCAAGCTCCTACAATGAGCAGTTCTTC. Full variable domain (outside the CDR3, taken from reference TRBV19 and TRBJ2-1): DGGITQSPKYLFRKEGQNVTLSCEQNLNHDAMYWYRQDPGQGLRLIYYSQIVNDFQKGDIAEGYSVSREKKESFPLTVTSAQKNPTAFYLCASSKWASSSYNEQFFGPGTRLTVL.

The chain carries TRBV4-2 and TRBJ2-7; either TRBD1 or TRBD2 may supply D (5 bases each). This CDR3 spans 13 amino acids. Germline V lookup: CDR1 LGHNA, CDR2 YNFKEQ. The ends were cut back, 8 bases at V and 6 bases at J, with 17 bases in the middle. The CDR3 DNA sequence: TGTGCCAGCGGCCCGGGACCTCCCGGCGAGCAGTACTTC. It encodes CASGPGPPGEQYF.